Reported below is one T cell receptor beta chain. Its specificity is unknown. The assay ran at deep level. Profiled with immunoSEQ multiplex PCR; TCRdb holds only in-frame clones, not every one. The sample consists of about 610,000 clones, around 96% of them appearing once. Naivety among CD8 cells was defined by CD45RO negativity and positive CCR7 selection, thereby excluding terminally differentiated effector memory CD45RA+ cells. This sample was included in a study of shared clonotypes between healthy human individuals. Study context: CD4 naive cells filled three plates per donor, CD4 memory three, CD8 naive two and CD8 memory one. Study-level results: Only blood samples were collected, and tissue repertoires likely differ.

The sequencing input was naive CD8+ T cells sorted from blood. The sequence came from a woman aged 25 to 39 in good health.

This chain's CDR3 is CASSQDLGRQETQYF. The CDR3 coding sequence is TGCGCCAGCAGCCAAGATCTCGGGAGACAAGAGACCCAGTACTTC. The rearrangement joins TRBV4-1 to TRBJ2-5; D is possibly TRBD2 (6 bases). Germline V gives CDR1 MGHRA, CDR2 YSYEKL. Deletions cut 0 bases from V and 2 bases from J, with 10 bases between. There are 15 residues in the CDR3.